The 27 T cell receptor beta chains below come from one sample, sequenced in a study of tumor-infiltrating lymphocytes in primary liver carcinoma. The researchers obtained blood RNA from unsorted whole blood and also extracted germline DNA. Using a constant-region primer together with ProtoScript II reverse transcriptase, TCR beta cDNA was made from about 500 ng of total RNA. The TCR beta library was amplified through three nested multiplex PCR rounds in a modified ARM-PCR procedure. TRBV1-TRBV30 forward primers paired with a C-beta reverse primer drove the first two PCR rounds, about 10 cycles each. TCRdb ran MiXCR on the multiplex PCR reads and lists one entry per CDR3 protein. This sample has about 310,000 distinct CDR3 sequences; roughly two thirds occur once, and the top ten carry approximately 9.4%. The sample was peripheral blood. The receptor source for this set is a man aged 35 to 55 with primary liver carcinoma and hepatitis B virus infection.

This clonotype was seen only a few times. V usage is TRBV21-1 and J usage is TRBJ2-1. TRBV21-1 is assigned pseudogene status. This CDR3 has 13 amino acids. CDR3 residues: CASTKGSYNEQFF. DNA for the CDR3: TGTGCCAGCACGAAAGGTTCCTACAATGAGCAGTTCTTC.

About this clonotype: A read error is possible here, since a much larger clone lies one base away. The CDR3 reads CASSFGDPDTGELFF. In DNA form, the CDR3 reads TGTGCCAGCAGCTTCGGAGACCCGGACACCGGGGAGCTGTTTTTT. The J gene is TRBJ2-2, the V gene TRBV5-5; D remains ambiguous. The V end lost 2 bases, the J end lost 3 bases, and 11 bases lay between the germline ends. Germline values: CDR1 SGHKS, CDR2 YYEKEE (reference sequence). The CDR3 has 15 residues.

This sequence joins TRBV28 and TRBJ2-7; the match to TRBD1 covers 7 bases. V lost 7 bases, J lost 3 bases, and 9 bases stayed unmatched. The CDR3 is made up of 14 amino acids. Germline CDR1 reads MDHEN; CDR2 reads SYDVKM. The CDR3 loop reads CASTPRGGNYEQYF. The CDR3 DNA follows: TGTGCCAGCACCCCCAGAGGGGGCAACTACGAGCAGTACTTC.

This clonotype has at least ten counts. The V and J genes are TRBV29-1 and TRBJ2-4; D is perhaps TRBD2 (6 bases). The CDR3 contains 15 residues. The V gene's germline CDR1 is SQVTM and CDR2 ANQGSEA. V was clipped by 7 bases and J by 1 base, with 17 bases between them. CDR3 bases: TGCAGCGCCGTGGCCGGGGCGGGGGCCAAAAACATTCAGTACTTC. Protein: CSAVAGAGAKNIQYF.

Concerning this clonotype: This may be a read error: a much more frequent sequence differs by one nucleotide. This CDR3 fails to terminate in the conserved phenylalanine or tryptophan, so it likely reflects a read error. The chain uses TRBV6-2 or TRBV6-3 and TRBJ1-2; D not certain. Germline CDR1 and CDR2: MNHEY and SVGEGT. V was trimmed by 0 bases and J by 5 bases, leaving 10 bases between them. The CDR3 sequence is 14 residues long. CDR3 protein: CASSYSRGSYGYTL. The CDR3 bases are TGTGCCAGCAGTTACTCGCGCGGGTCATATGGCTACACCTTA.

A remark on this clonotype: Compared with germline, one end of the junction differs, possibly owing to a read error. The chain has TRBV6-1 and TRBJ2-2, with D perhaps matching TRBD2 (5 bases). Per the germline V gene, CDR1 is MNHNS and CDR2 is SASEGT. The CDR3 length is 16 residues. CDR3 sequence: CASSEVPISLPGELLF. For the CDR3, the DNA is TGTGCCAGCAGTGAAGTCCCCATTAGCTTACCCGGGGAGTTGCTTTTT.

Remarks on this clonotype: A much larger clone is a single base away; this may be a read error. The rearrangement joins TRBV29-1 to TRBJ2-1; 10 positions match TRBD2. Germline CDR1 is SQVTM and CDR2 is ANQGSEA. This CDR3 spans 14 amino acids. CDR3 DNA: TGCAGCATTGACACCGGGACTAGCGTAAATGAGCAGTTCTTC. This gives the protein CSIDTGTSVNEQFF.

Points on this clonotype: At one end, the junction sequence differs from germline, possibly due to a read error. This chain uses TRBV12-3 or TRBV12-4 with TRBJ2-1, with D hard to call. CDR3 length: 13 residues. The CDR3: CGSSPRSYHEQFF. CDR3 DNA sequence: TGTGGCAGCAGTCCCCGTAGTTACCATGAGCAGTTCTTC.

As concerns this clonotype: The conserved final phenylalanine or tryptophan is absent from the CDR3, which likely points to a read error. The genes are TRBV11-2 and TRBJ2-1; 15 nucleotides line up with TRBD2. The CDR3 runs to 16 residues. From germline, CDR1 is SGHAT and CDR2 FQNNGV. The CDR3 coding sequence is TGTGCCGGCAGTTCGGGACTAGCGGGAGGTGGGAATGAGCAGTTCTTG. Its translation: CAGSSGLAGGGNEQFL.

This clonotype rates as medium-sized. This chain links TRBV11-1 with TRBJ2-7, with a possible D match to TRBD1 (7 bases). This CDR3 contains 15 residues. Germline values: CDR1 SGHAT, CDR2 FQDESV (reference sequence). V lost 5 bases, J lost 0 bases, and 14 bases lay in between. The CDR3 DNA sequence: TGTGCCAGCAGCCTGACAGGGAGGCTCTCCTACGAGCAGTACTTC. The encoded protein is CASSLTGRLSYEQYF.

A remark on this clonotype: A read error is possible here, since a much larger clone lies one base away. The rearrangement joins TRBV12-3 or TRBV12-4 to TRBJ2-1, with TRBD2 identical over 8 bases. The CDR3 consists of 15 residues. CDR3 sequence reads: CASSLLAGLNNEHFF. CDR3 nucleotide sequence: TGTGCCAGCAGTTTGTTAGCGGGGCTAAACAATGAGCACTTCTTC.

This clonotype was seen only once. A junction end diverges from the germline sequence, so it may reflect a read error. The gene calls are TRBV5-5 and TRBJ2-5; D tentatively fits TRBD1 or TRBD2 (5 bases each). CDR1 SGHKS and CDR2 YYEKEE come from the germline V gene (reference sequence). This CDR3 contains 15 residues. CDR3 loop: CASSAAGQTQEIQYF. CDR3 nucleotide sequence: TGTGCCAGTAGCGCGGCAGGGCAGACCCAAGAGATCCAGTACTTC.

A remark on this clonotype: A much bigger clone sits one base away, suggesting this may be a read error. The chain employs TRBV5-1 and TRBJ2-2, with unresolved D. From germline, CDR1 is SGHRS and CDR2 YFSETQ. The CDR3 length is 15 residues. The CDR3 nucleotides are TGCGCCAGCAGCTTGGACGGAGTGAACACCGTGGAGCTGTTTTTT. Amino acids: CASSLDGVNTVELFF.

On this clonotype: A much larger clone lies a single base off, so this may be a read error. The chain is built from TRBV29-1 and TRBJ2-5; 7 positions match TRBD2. The CDR3 loop spans 16 amino acids. V shed 5 bases and J 7 bases; nucleotides not matched to a gene: 19. CDR1 is SQVTM and CDR2 is ANQGSEA in the germline V gene. The CDR3 DNA follows: TGCAGCGTTTATGGACTAGATAATAATCTAAGATGGACCCAGTACTTC. Its protein is CSVYGLDNNLRWTQYF.

A note on this clonotype: Possible read error: a much larger clone is one base away. The chain combines TRBV10-3 with TRBJ1-1; TRBD1 might be the D (6 bases). CDR3 length equals 14 residues. Between the trimmed V and J ends, which lost 6 bases and 6 bases, there was a span of 17 bases. Per the germline V gene, CDR1 is ENHRY and CDR2 is SYGVKD. The CDR3 spells CAIRDRQGYAEAFF. In nucleotides, the CDR3 is TGTGCCATCAGGGACCGGCAGGGGTACGCTGAAGCTTTCTTT.

Turning to this clonotype: Mismatch with germline at one junction end may stem from a read error. As DNA, the CDR3 is TGTGACAGCAGCATAAATAATTCACCCCTCCACTTT. It codes for CDSSINNSPLHF. J is TRBJ1-6 and V is TRBV12-3 or TRBV12-4; no definite D call. CDR3 length: 12 residues.

This clonotype turned up a few times. The V gene is TRBV14, the J gene TRBJ2-1, with TRBD2 as a possible D gene (6 bases). Germline values: CDR1 SGHDN, CDR2 FVKESK. Trimming cost V 1 base and J 0 bases, with 13 bases left between them. The CDR3 covers 17 residues. Here the CDR3 DNA reads TGTGCCAGCAGCCAAGTTGGGGGGACCAGCTCCTACAATGAGCAGTTCTTC. Residues: CASSQVGGTSSYNEQFF.

The chain links TRBV30 to TRBJ2-1; no definite D call. V shed 0 bases and J shed 3 bases, with 15 bases lying between them. Germline V gene data show CDR1 as GTSNPN and CDR2 as SVGIG (reference sequence). The CDR3 loop spans 16 amino acids. In nucleotides, the CDR3 is TGTGCCTGGAGTGTAGGGTGGGATTCCTACTACAATGAGCAGTTCTTC. Protein product: CAWSVGWDSYYNEQFF.

With respect to this clonotype: This clone may be a read error of a much larger clone one base away. The chain has TRBV10-3 and TRBJ2-7, with TRBD2 as a possible D gene (6 bases). The CDR3 contains 13 residues. V shed 8 bases and J shed 3 bases, with 14 bases lying between them. Germline V gene lookup returns CDR1 ENHRY and CDR2 SYGVKD. CDR3 in DNA: TGTGCCATCGGTGGAGGGGACGACTACGAGCAGTACTTC. Protein sequence: CAIGGGDDYEQYF.

V gene TRBV30 combines with J gene TRBJ2-1; TRBD2 is a possible D gene (6 bases). Trimming pared 3 bases from V and 8 bases from J, leaving 26 bases between. Germline CDR1 is GTSNPN and CDR2 is SVGIG (reference sequence). This CDR3 region has 17 residues. The CDR3 region has the DNA TGTGCCTGGAGCGGGCCAAGAAGCAGGAGGGTATACGATGAGCAGTTCTTC. Protein: CAWSGPRSRRVYDEQFF.

This clonotype was seen repeatedly, ten times or more. The chain joins TRBV5-6 to TRBJ2-3; 8 nucleotides match TRBD1. The CDR3 covers 17 residues. Unmatched junction bases numbered 11, after V lost 4 bases and J lost 1 base. In germline, CDR1 is SGHDT, CDR2 YYEEEE. The CDR3 sequence is CASSLRTGTFGTDTQYF. CDR3 coding DNA: TGTGCCAGCAGCCTACGGACAGGGACATTTGGCACAGATACGCAGTATTTT.

Comments on this clonotype: A much bigger clone sits one base away, suggesting this may be a read error. The V and J genes are TRBV29-1 and TRBJ2-7, with D perhaps being TRBD1 or TRBD2 (5 bases each). Germline lookup yields CDR1 SQVTM and CDR2 ANQGSEA. This CDR3 contains 10 residues. The CDR3 DNA reads as TGCAGCCTTGAAGGGGAGGAGCAGTACTTC. It translates to CSLEGEEQYF.

With respect to this clonotype: Given a much more abundant clone one base away, this may be a read error. The chain couples TRBV12-3 or TRBV12-4 to TRBJ1-5; D may be TRBD1 (5 bases). The CDR3 is made up of 13 amino acids. In nucleotides, the CDR3 is TGTGCCAGCAGGGGGGACGACAATCAGTCCCAGCATTTT. Translating gives CASRGDDNQSQHF.

This clonotype was detected ten times or more. CDR3 nucleotides: TGTGCCAGCAGCTTACAAGGGGAGCTGTTTTTT. Translation: CASSLQGELFF. The V call is TRBV7-9, the J call TRBJ2-2; D is unresolved. Per the germline V gene, CDR1 is SEHNR and CDR2 is FQNEAQ (reference sequence). CDR3 size: 11 residues. Deletions cut 2 bases from V and 8 bases from J, with 3 bases between. Full variable domain (rest looked up from reference TRBV7-9 and TRBJ2-2): DTGVSQNPRHKITKRGQNVTFRCDPISEHNRLYWYRQTLGQGPEFLTYFQNEAQLEKSRLLSDRFSAERPKGSFSTLEIQRTEQGDSAMYLCASSLQGELFFGEGSRLTVL.

This clonotype showed up many times. The chain carries TRBV4-1 and TRBJ1-2, with 11 bases identical to TRBD1. The V segment lost 4 bases and the J segment 4 bases; nucleotides outside the gene matches: 8. Germline V lookup: CDR1 MGHRA, CDR2 YSYEKL. The CDR3 length is 16 residues. The CDR3 bases are TGCGCCAGCAGCCCGTCCCGGGACAGGGGGAGCTATGGCTACACCTTC. Translation: CASSPSRDRGSYGYTF.

Of note for this clonotype: This clone may be a read error of a much larger clone one base away. The rearrangement links TRBV4-2 to TRBJ2-3; D possibly corresponds to TRBD1 (5 bases). The CDR3 covers 13 residues. Germline CDR1 is LGHNA and CDR2 is YNFKEQ. The CDR3 sequence: CANSQGETDTQYF. DNA of the CDR3: TGTGCCAACAGCCAAGGGGAAACAGATACGCAGTATTTT.

A remark on this clonotype: This clone may be a read error of a much larger clone one base away. The chain recombines TRBV12-3 or TRBV12-4 with TRBJ2-1; TRBD2 matches 10 bases. This CDR3 comprises 15 residues. The CDR3 here is CSSRSGAGGGNEQFF. The CDR3 coding sequence is TGTTCCAGCAGATCGGGAGCGGGAGGGGGCAATGAGCAGTTCTTC.